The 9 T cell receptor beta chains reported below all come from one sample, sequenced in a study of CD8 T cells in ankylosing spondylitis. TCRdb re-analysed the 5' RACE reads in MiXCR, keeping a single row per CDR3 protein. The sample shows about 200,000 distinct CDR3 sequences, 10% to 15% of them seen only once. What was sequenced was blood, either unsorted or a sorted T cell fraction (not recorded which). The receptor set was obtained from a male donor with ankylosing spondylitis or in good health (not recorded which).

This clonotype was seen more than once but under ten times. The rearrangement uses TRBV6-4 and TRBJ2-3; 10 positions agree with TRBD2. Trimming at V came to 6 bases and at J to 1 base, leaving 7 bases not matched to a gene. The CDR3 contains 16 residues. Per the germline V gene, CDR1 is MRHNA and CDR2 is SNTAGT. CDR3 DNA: TGTGCCAGCAGCGGCTCTCTAGCGGGGGGCACAGATACGCAGTATTTT. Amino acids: CASSGSLAGGTDTQYF.

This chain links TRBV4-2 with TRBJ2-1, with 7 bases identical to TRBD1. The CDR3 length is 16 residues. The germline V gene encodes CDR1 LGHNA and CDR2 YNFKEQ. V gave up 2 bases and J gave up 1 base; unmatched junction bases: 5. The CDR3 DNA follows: TGTGCCAGCAGCCAAACAGGGGACGGTTCCTACAATGAGCAGTTCTTC. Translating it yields CASSQTGDGSYNEQFF.

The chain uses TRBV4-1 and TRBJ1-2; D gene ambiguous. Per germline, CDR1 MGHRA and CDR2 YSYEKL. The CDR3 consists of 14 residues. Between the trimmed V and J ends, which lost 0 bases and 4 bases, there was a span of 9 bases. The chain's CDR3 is CASSQDRGPYGYTF. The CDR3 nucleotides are TGCGCCAGCAGCCAAGACAGAGGGCCCTATGGCTACACCTTC.

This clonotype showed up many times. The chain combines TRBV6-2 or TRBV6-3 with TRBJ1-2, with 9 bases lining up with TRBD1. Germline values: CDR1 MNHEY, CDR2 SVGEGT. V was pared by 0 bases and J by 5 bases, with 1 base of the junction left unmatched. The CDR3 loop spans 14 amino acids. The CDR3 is CASSYSDRGYGYTF. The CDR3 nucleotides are TGTGCCAGCAGTTACTCGGACAGGGGATATGGCTACACCTTC.

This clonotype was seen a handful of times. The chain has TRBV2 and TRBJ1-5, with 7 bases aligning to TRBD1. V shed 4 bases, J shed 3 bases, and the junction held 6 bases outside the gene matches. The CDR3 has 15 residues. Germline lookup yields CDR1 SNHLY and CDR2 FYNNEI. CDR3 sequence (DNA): TGTGCCAGCAGTGGGGACAGATCCCTCAATCAGCCCCAGCATTTT. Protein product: CASSGDRSLNQPQHF.

Here the CDR3 reads CASSYNYNEQFF. The DNA for the CDR3 is TGTGCCAGCAGCTACAATTACAATGAGCAGTTCTTC. The chain employs TRBV7-2 and TRBJ2-1, with D unclear. CDR3 length: 12 amino acids. Trimming took off 4 bases at V and 4 bases at J, with 5 bases between the two ends. Per the germline V gene, CDR1 is SGHTA and CDR2 is FQGNSA.

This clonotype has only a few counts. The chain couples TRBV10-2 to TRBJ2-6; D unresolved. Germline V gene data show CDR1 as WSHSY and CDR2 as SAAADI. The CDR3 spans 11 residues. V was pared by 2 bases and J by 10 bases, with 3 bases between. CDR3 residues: CASSEMNVLTF. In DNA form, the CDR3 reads TGCGCCAGCAGTGAGATGAACGTCCTGACTTTC.

The CDR3 nucleotides read TGTGCCAGCAGCCCGACAGTCTACGAGCAGTACTTC. Translation: CASSPTVYEQYF. V usage is TRBV7-9 and J usage is TRBJ2-7, with D tentatively TRBD1 (5 bases). Germline values: CDR1 SEHNR, CDR2 FQNEAQ (reference sequence). Trimming took 5 bases from V and 3 from J, leaving 8 bases between them. The CDR3 contains 12 residues.

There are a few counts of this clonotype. The CDR3 protein is CASSLEQNYEQYF. CDR3 DNA sequence: TGTGCCAGCAGCTTAGAACAGAACTACGAGCAGTACTTC. J is TRBJ2-7 and V is TRBV7-9; no reliable D call. Trimming pared 1 base from V and 3 bases from J, leaving 7 bases between. Germline CDR1 and CDR2: SEHNR and FQNEAQ (reference sequence). The CDR3 is 13 residues long. Based on the CDR3 plus reference TRBV7-9 and TRBJ2-7, the full variable domain is DTGVSQNPRHKITKRGQNVTFRCDPISEHNRLYWYRQTLGQGPEFLTYFQNEAQLEKSRLLSDRFSAERPKGSFSTLEIQRTEQGDSAMYLCASSLEQNYEQYFGPGTRLTVT.